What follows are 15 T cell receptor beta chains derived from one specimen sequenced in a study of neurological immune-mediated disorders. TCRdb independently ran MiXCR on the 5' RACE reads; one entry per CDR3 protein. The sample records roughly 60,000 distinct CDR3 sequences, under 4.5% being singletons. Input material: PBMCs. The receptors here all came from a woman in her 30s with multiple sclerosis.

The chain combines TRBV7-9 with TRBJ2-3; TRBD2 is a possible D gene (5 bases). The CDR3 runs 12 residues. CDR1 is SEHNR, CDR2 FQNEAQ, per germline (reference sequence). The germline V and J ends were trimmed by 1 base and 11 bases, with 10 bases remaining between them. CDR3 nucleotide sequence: TGTGCCAGCAGCTTAGAGCCGGGGAGGCAGTATTTT. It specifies CASSLEPGRQYF.

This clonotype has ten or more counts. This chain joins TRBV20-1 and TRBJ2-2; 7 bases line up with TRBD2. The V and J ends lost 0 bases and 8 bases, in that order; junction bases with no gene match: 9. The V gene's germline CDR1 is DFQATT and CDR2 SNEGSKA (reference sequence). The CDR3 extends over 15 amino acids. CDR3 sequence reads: CSARDPAGPDGELFF. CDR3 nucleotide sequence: TGCAGTGCTAGAGATCCAGCGGGGCCGGATGGGGAGCTGTTTTTT.

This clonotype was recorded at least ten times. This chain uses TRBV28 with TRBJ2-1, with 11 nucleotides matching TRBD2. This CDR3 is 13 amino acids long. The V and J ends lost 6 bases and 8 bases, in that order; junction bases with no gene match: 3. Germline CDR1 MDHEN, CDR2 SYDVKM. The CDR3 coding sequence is TGTGCCAGCAGGACTAGCGGGAATCATGAGCAGTTCTTC. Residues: CASRTSGNHEQFF.

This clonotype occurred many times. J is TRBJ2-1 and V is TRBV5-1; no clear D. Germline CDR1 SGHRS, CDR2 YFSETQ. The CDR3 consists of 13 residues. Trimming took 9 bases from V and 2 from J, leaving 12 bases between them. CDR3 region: CATRWVAYNEQFF. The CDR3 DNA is TGCGCCACCAGGTGGGTCGCCTACAATGAGCAGTTCTTC. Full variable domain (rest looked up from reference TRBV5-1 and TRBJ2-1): KAGVTQTPRYLIKTRGQQVTLSCSPISGHRSVSWYQQTPGQGLQFLFEYFSETQRNKGNFPGRFSGRQFSNSRSEMNVSTLELGDSALYLCATRWVAYNEQFFGPGTRLTVL.

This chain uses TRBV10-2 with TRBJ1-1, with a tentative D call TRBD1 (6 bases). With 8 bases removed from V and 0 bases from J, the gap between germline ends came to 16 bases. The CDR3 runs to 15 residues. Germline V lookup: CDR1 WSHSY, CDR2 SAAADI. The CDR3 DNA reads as TGCGCCAGCGGGACAAGTGTTCTGATGAACACTGAAGCTTTCTTT. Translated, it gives CASGTSVLMNTEAFF.

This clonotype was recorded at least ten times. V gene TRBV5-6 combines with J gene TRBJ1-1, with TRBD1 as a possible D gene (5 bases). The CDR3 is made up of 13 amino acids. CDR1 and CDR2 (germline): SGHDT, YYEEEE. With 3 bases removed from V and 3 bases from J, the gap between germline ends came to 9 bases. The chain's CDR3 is CASSSGSYTEAFF. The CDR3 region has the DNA TGTGCCAGCAGCTCAGGGTCCTACACTGAAGCTTTCTTT.

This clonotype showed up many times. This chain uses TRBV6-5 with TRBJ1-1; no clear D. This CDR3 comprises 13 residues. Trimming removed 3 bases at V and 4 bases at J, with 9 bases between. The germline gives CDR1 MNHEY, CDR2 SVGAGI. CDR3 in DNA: TGTGCCAGCAGTTATAGGCCAGGCACTGAAGCTTTCTTT. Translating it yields CASSYRPGTEAFF.

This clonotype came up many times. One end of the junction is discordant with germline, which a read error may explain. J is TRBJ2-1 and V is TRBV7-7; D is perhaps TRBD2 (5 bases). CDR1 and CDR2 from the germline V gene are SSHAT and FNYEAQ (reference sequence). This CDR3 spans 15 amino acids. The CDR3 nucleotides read TGTGCTAGCAGCCCCCGACTAAGCTCCTACAATGAGCAGTTCTTC. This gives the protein CASSPRLSSYNEQFF.

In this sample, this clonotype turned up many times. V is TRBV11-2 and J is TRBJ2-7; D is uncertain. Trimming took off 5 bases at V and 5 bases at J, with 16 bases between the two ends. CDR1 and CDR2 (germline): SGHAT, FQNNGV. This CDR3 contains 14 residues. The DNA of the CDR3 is TGTGCCAGCAGCCCGTCCGGCGTCCTAAACGAGCAGTACTTC. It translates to CASSPSGVLNEQYF.

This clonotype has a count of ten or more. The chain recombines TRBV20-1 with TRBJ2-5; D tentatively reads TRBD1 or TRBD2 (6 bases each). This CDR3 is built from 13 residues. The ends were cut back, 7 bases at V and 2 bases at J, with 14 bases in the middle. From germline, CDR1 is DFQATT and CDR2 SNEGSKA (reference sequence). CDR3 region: CSVRGGTQETQYF. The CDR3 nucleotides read TGCAGTGTAAGAGGGGGGACGCAAGAGACCCAGTACTTC.

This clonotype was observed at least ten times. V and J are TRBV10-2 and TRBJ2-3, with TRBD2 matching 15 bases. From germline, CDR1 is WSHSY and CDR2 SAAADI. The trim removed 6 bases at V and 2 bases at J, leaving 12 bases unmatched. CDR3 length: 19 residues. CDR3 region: CASRPGLAGGPRPTDTQYF. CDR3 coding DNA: TGCGCCAGCAGACCCGGACTAGCGGGAGGGCCCCGCCCCACAGATACGCAGTATTTT.

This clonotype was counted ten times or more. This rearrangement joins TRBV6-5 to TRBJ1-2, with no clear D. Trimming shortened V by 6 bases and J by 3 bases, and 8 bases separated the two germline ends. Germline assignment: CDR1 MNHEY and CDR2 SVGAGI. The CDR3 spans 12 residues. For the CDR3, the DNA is TGTGCCAGCAGCGGCCCTTACTATGGCTACACCTTC. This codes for CASSGPYYGYTF.

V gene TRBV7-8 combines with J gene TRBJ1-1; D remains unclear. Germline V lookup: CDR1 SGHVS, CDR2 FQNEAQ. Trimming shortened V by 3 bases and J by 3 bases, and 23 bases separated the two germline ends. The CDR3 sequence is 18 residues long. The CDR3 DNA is TGTGCCAGCAGCTTGAGCATGAGGTGGGGAGTTGGACACACTGAAGCTTTCTTT. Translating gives CASSLSMRWGVGHTEAFF.

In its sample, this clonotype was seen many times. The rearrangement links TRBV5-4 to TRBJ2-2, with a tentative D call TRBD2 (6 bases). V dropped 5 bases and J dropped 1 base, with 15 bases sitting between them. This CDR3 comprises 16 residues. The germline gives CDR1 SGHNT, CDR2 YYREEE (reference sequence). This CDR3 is CASRSGGEMNTGELFF. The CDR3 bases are TGTGCCAGCAGGTCGGGCGGGGAAATGAACACCGGGGAGCTGTTTTTT.

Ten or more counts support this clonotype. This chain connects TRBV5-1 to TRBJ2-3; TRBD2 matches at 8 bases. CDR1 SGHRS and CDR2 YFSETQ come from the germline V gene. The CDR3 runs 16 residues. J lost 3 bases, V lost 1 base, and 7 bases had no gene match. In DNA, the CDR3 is TGCGCCAGCAGCTTGCAAACGGGACTAGTAACAGATACGCAGTATTTT. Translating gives CASSLQTGLVTDTQYF.